This record concerns one T cell receptor (beta chain) sequence. From the 5' RACE reads, TCRdb called clonotypes with MiXCR, one entry per CDR3 protein. Of about 190,000 distinct CDR3 sequences listed, approximately 15% are singletons. This CDR3 is 16 amino acids long. Germline V lookup: CDR1 SEHNR, CDR2 FQNEAQ (reference sequence). V was cut by 4 bases and J by 0 bases, with 16 bases left in between. This specimen comes from a study of identical twins. The data were also submitted as part of a second study, on T cells expressing NK-cell markers.

V and J are TRBV7-9 and TRBJ2-7; D gene ambiguous. This receptor was obtained from a woman between 18 and 30 years old in good health. The sample taken for sequencing was CD8+ T cells sorted from blood. This CDR3 reads CASSSPTHLSSYEQYF. The CDR3, as DNA: TGTGCCAGCAGCTCCCCGACTCACCTTAGCTCCTACGAGCAGTACTTC.